This T cell receptor beta chain was documented in a study of T cells in Graves' hyperthyroidism and ophthalmopathy (dated by TCRdb to 2018 to 2020). For context, the study as a whole: Peripheral blood samples were taken at initial diagnosis, before any treatment was given. In addition, the study compared T-cell repertoires in thyroid tissue and in blood from about six Graves' hyperthyroidism patients. The paper describes TCR Vbeta CDR3 sequencing of 135 peripheral blood samples, made up of 43 ophthalmopathy patients, more than 70 hyperthyroidism patients and 17 progressor patients. To identify TCR V-J signatures that set the groups apart, the researchers used a discovery cohort of 100 patients, made up of some 41 with Graves' ophthalmopathy and some 58 with stable Graves' hyperthyroidism. Prospective prediction of ophthalmopathy was tested in an independent validation cohort consisting of roughly 20 hyperthyroidism patients and some 16 patients who later progressed to ophthalmopathy. The approximately 100 discovery patients were divided at random into training and test sets in a 7:3 ratio. After sampling, hyperthyroidism patients received methimazole starting at 30 mg daily, and ophthalmopathy patients received high-dose intravenous methylprednisolone. Here is what the overall study found, with its caveats: Ophthalmopathy was separated from stable hyperthyroidism by a 13 V-J signature model, with 85% to 90% sensitivity and approximately 81% specificity obtained in cross-validation and 80%/75% obtained in testing. No statistical method was used to fix the sample size in advance, and group allocation was not hidden from the investigators. Most expanded thyroid clonotypes (frequency above 0.001) were also detected in blood, suggesting blood repertoires may reflect thyroid immune responses. In validation, the model predicted progression to ophthalmopathy with approximately 70% sensitivity and approximately 72% specificity, a median of about 6.7 months before onset.

The TCR beta CDR3 regions were amplified from RNA transcripts. A first-round RT-PCR of the TCR CDR3 used the HTBI primer set with the Qiagen OneStep RT-PCR kit. Libraries were constructed in a second round of multiplex PCR, after which size selection and purification were performed. Sequencing of the libraries was done on an Illumina HiSeq2000 using paired-end 100 bp reads. For the original study's pipeline: Raw data were processed with SOAPnuke, discarding reads with adapters, uncalled bases, mean Phred below 15, or no exact constant-primer or identifier match. COPE v1.2.5 was used to merge high-quality paired reads, and clonotypes were defined as unique nucleotide sequences. MiTCR v1.1 was used to align clonotypes to the IMGT TRBV, TRBD and TRBJ reference segments. The analysis was restricted to V-J combinations with a frequency above 0.0001, which together covered about 99% of the repertoires. The TCS score was defined as F50 (clonal expansion) divided by E x V (chaos), with BLOSUM62-based TCRdist calculated between CDR3 peptides within each V-J. Welch's t-statistics and random forest reduced around 550 V-J features to around 14, which were used in a naive Bayes classifier (R e1071). The public reads were reanalyzed by TCRdb: fastp trimming at Q25, MiXCR alignment, in-frame beta chains only. Each entry is one CDR3 protein sequence, shown with its most common DNA and genes. In this record, the V and J calls reflect TCRdb's handling and not the investigators' own analysis. Here the sample has tens of thousands of distinct CDR3 sequences; roughly 49% occur a single time. Clones ranked in the top ten supply approximately 6.2% of the sample.

The sample holds many counts of this clonotype. No antigen is known for it. Per-base qualities were not stored, and no clone one base away is much larger. Hyperthyroidism patients were aged 18 to 65 years and newly diagnosed, with disease duration of less than 2 months. Exclusion was applied to patients with uncontrolled infections, other autoimmune diseases, pregnancy or lactation. Clinical symptoms, serum thyroxine and TRAb, thyroid ultrasound, and orbital computed tomography formed the basis for the diagnoses. For progressor patients, blood was drawn at the first diagnosis of hyperthyroidism, before any ophthalmopathy symptoms had appeared. Ficoll-Paque density gradient centrifugation was used to isolate PBMCs from approximately 11 ml of fresh peripheral blood. Progressor patients were defined as those initially diagnosed with Graves' hyperthyroidism in whom ophthalmopathy developed during follow-up. Trizol reagent was used to extract total RNA, and RNA quality was then checked on an Agilent 2100 Bioanalyzer.

V was cut back by 5 bases and J by 1 base, leaving a gap of 14 bases between them. CDR1 and CDR2 were assigned from the germline V gene (reference sequence) as LNHDA and SQIVND. The CDR3 sequence holds 15 residues, the cysteine and phenylalanine included. The entry retains the CDR3 DNA only, 45 bases that are in frame from base 1. The chain joins TRBV19 to TRBJ1-1; TRBD1 could be the D gene, as 5 bases match. The TCR was taken from a woman between 45 and 65 years old with Graves' hyperthyroidism that later progressed to Graves' ophthalmopathy. The material sequenced was blood. The bases are TGTGCCAGTAGTGCCCTAGGTCAGGGGAACACTGAAGCTTTCTTT. Its product reads: CASSALGQGNTEAFF.